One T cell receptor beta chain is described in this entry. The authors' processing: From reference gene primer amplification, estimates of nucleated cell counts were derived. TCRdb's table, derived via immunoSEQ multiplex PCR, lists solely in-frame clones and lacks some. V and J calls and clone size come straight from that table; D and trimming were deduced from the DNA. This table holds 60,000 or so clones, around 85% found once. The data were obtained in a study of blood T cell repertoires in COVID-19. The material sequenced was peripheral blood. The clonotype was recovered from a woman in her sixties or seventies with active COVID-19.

CDR3 bases: TGCGCCAGCAGCTTGGGAACTGGCGGGAGGGTACAAGATACGCAGTATTTT. Amino acids: CASSLGTGGRVQDTQYF. The V and J genes are TRBV5-1 and TRBJ2-3; 9 bases align to TRBD2. The CDR3 is 17 amino acids. CDR1 is SGHRS, CDR2 YFSETQ, per germline. The V and J ends lost 0 bases and 5 bases, in that order; junction bases with no gene match: 10.